These T cell receptor beta chains were read from a single sample in a study of blood T cell repertoires in COVID-19. The assay was immunoSEQ multiplex PCR, and TCRdb's table has in-frame clones only and misses some. The sample records 150,000 to 200,000 clones, over 60% being singletons. Specimen: peripheral blood. These receptors all stem from a woman in her 70s with acute or convalescent COVID-19. The CDR3 runs from the conserved cysteine through the conserved F or W. D genes are given only for firm matches. Only part of the rows carry a size: once, few, many, or a class if the clone is expanded.

>.|TRBV6-2/TRBV6-3|TRBJ2-2|TRBD2
CASSGGTSGREFNTGELFF
TGTGCCAGCAGTGGAGGGACTAGCGGGAGGGAATTTAACACCGGGGAGCTGTTTTTT
>.|TRBV15|TRBJ2-1|.
CARLLDPLLWDEQFF
TGTGCCCGGCTACTAGACCCGCTACTCTGGGATGAGCAGTTCTTC
>.|TRBV5-1|TRBJ2-1|TRBD1
CASSRDRNNEQFF
TGCGCCAGCAGCAGGGACAGGAACAATGAGCAGTTCTTC
>.|TRBV28|TRBJ2-7|TRBD1
CASSFPGQGNAQYF
TGTGCCAGCAGTTTTCCGGGACAGGGTAATGCGCAGTACTTC
>.|TRBV2|TRBJ1-3|TRBD1
CASSSPGGRGSSSGNTIYF
TGTGCCAGCAGTTCTCCAGGTGGCAGGGGGAGTAGTTCTGGAAACACCATATATTTT
>.|TRBV19|TRBJ2-7|.
CASSIRQGSEQYF
TGTGCCAGTAGTATAAGGCAGGGTTCCGAGCAGTACTTC
>.|TRBV4-2|TRBJ1-6|TRBD1
CASSPGDWDREPPLHF
TGTGCCAGCAGCCCGGGAGATTGGGACAGGGAGCCACCCCTCCACTTT
>.|TRBV2|TRBJ2-6|.
CASSEGWASNVLTF
TGTGCCAGCAGTGAAGGGTGGGCCTCCAACGTCCTGACTTTC
>.|TRBV4-2|TRBJ2-3|TRBD2
CASSQDTGTRAPSWYF
TGTGCCAGCAGCCAAGATACCGGGACTAGGGCTCCGTCGTGGTATTTT
>.|TRBV5-5|TRBJ1-4|.
CASSFGLNEKLFF
TGTGCCAGCAGCTTCGGACTGAATGAAAAACTGTTTTTT
>.|TRBV27|TRBJ2-5|TRBD1
CASSGQDQETQYF
TGTGCCAGCAGCGGACAGGACCAAGAGACCCAGTACTTC
>.|TRBV2|TRBJ2-6|.
CASSEGGRRAGANVLTF
TGTGCCAGCAGTGAAGGCGGTAGGCGCGCTGGGGCCAACGTCCTGACTTTC
>.|TRBV19|TRBJ1-6|TRBD1
CATKTGTDNSPLHF
TGTGCCACCAAGACCGGGACAGATAATTCACCCCTCCACTTT
>few|TRBV5-1|TRBJ1-2|TRBD1
CASSSGGAHDGYTF
TGCGCCAGCAGTTCAGGGGGCGCCCACGATGGCTACACCTTC
>.|TRBV5-6|TRBJ2-7|.
CASSLGVTNFEYF
TGTGCCAGCAGCTTGGGGGTGACTAACTTCGAGTACTTC
>.|TRBV27|TRBJ2-1|TRBD2
CASSYWTAEGLAGLYNEQFF
TGTGCCAGCAGTTACTGGACGGCCGAAGGACTAGCGGGACTCTACAATGAGCAGTTCTTC
>.|TRBV15|TRBJ2-1|TRBD2
CATSRGAAGNEQFF
TGTGCCACCAGCAGAGGCGCAGCGGGGAATGAGCAGTTCTTC
>.|TRBV5-4|TRBJ2-3|.
CASSWSGGISTDTQYF
TGTGCCAGCAGCTGGAGTGGAGGGATTTCCACAGATACGCAGTATTTT
>.|TRBV19|TRBJ2-3|TRBD1
CASGQGNSGVTDTQYF
TGTGCCAGCGGACAGGGTAATAGCGGAGTCACAGATACGCAGTATTTT
>once|TRBV18|TRBJ1-4|TRBD1
CASSPQGAPNEKLFF
TGTGCCAGCTCACCCCAGGGGGCTCCTAATGAAAAACTGTTTTTT
>.|TRBV5-1|TRBJ2-7|.
CASSLGRVDVRYEQYF
TGCGCCAGCAGCTTGGGCAGGGTAGACGTCCGTTACGAGCAGTACTTC